A single sample gave rise to the 11 T cell receptor beta chains below, sequenced in a study of shared clonotypes between healthy human individuals (dated by TCRdb to the early 2020s). CD8 naive samples were CD45RO-negative cells positively selected for CCR7, giving a CD45RA+CCR7+ population that excluded TemRA cells. Library preparation was by the immunoSEQ multiplex PCR assay. TCRdb holds this immuneACCESS table with in-frame rearrangements only. Some clones are missing; in checked studies, unresolved V genes explain under half, and the rest has no known cause. Counted in this sample were around 580,000 clones; roughly 98% of them appeared once. The ten most abundant clones make up approximately 0.3% of the sample. Sequenced: naive CD8+ T cells sorted from blood. In the paper's terms, the cell subset or site label means: CD45RA+CCR7+. The receptors shown here come from a man aged 25-45 years in good health.

The V and J genes are TRBV5-4 and TRBJ2-1, with D possibly being TRBD2 (6 bases). The CDR3 contains 15 residues. Trimming removed 2 bases from V and 1 base from J, with 10 bases in between. Germline-derived CDR1 and CDR2 are SGHNT and YYREEE (reference sequence). The CDR3 bases are TGTGCCAGCAGCTTCAAAGGACTATCCTACAATGAGCAGTTCTTC. Translation gives CASSFKGLSYNEQFF.

The V gene is TRBV7-9, the J gene TRBJ1-1; D gene unclear. Per the germline V gene, CDR1 is SEHNR and CDR2 is FQNEAQ (reference sequence). Trimming took off 5 bases at V and 5 bases at J, with 9 bases between the two ends. This CDR3 is built from 12 residues. CDR3 nucleotides: TGTGCCAGCAGCGTAGACATTACTGAAGCTTTCTTT. Amino acids: CASSVDITEAFF. The whole variable domain, remainder taken from reference TRBV7-9 and TRBJ1-1, is DTGVSQNPRHKITKRGQNVTFRCDPISEHNRLYWYRQTLGQGPEFLTYFQNEAQLEKSRLLSDRFSAERPKGSFSTLEIQRTEQGDSAMYLCASSVDITEAFFGQGTRLTVV.

This chain uses TRBV27 with TRBJ2-1; 7 nucleotides agree with TRBD2. J gave up 7 bases and V 5 bases, and 11 bases lay outside the gene matches. CDR1 MNHEY and CDR2 SMNVEV come from the germline V gene (reference sequence). The CDR3 loop spans 15 amino acids. The CDR3 DNA reads as TGTGCCAGCAGTCAAGCCGGGACTACCGGGAATGAGCAGTTCTTC. This translates into CASSQAGTTGNEQFF.

This sequence joins TRBV29-1 and TRBJ1-2; TRBD1 aligns across 12 bases. The CDR3 has 19 amino acids. Trimming at V came to 4 bases and at J to 4 bases, leaving 19 bases not matched to a gene. Germline CDR1 SQVTM, CDR2 ANQGSEA. CDR3 in amino acids: CSVGDRGQGKGTESYGYTF. CDR3 DNA sequence: TGCAGCGTTGGGGACAGGGGGCAGGGGAAGGGTACAGAATCCTATGGCTACACCTTC.

The chain is built from TRBV5-1 and TRBJ2-7, with D uncertain. Trimming removed 1 base from V and 0 bases from J, with 14 bases in between. The CDR3 runs 16 residues. CDR1 is SGHRS and CDR2 is YFSETQ in the germline V gene. Here the CDR3 reads CASSLYVSSLSYEQYF. In DNA form, the CDR3 reads TGCGCCAGCAGCTTGTATGTAAGCTCTCTCTCCTACGAGCAGTACTTC. Filled out from reference TRBV5-1 and TRBJ2-7, the complete variable domain reads KAGVTQTPRYLIKTRGQQVTLSCSPISGHRSVSWYQQTPGQGLQFLFEYFSETQRNKGNFPGRFSGRQFSNSRSEMNVSTLELGDSALYLCASSLYVSSLSYEQYFGPGTRLTVT.

The rearrangement links TRBV6-5 to TRBJ2-4, with 8 bases identical to TRBD2. CDR3 length: 13 residues. V lost 2 bases, J lost 7 bases, and 1 base stayed unmatched. Germline V gene lookup returns CDR1 MNHEY and CDR2 SVGAGI. CDR3 coding DNA: TGTGCCAGCAGTTACGGCGGGGGGAACATTCAGTACTTC. This codes for CASSYGGGNIQYF.

Concerning this clone: Additional DNA sequences in this sample encode the identical CDR3. V is TRBV7-8 and J is TRBJ1-1, with D maybe TRBD1 (5 bases). The CDR3 is made up of 13 amino acids. CDR1 is SGHVS and CDR2 is FQNEAQ in the germline V gene. V was clipped by 0 bases and J by 5 bases, with 7 bases between them. The CDR3 reads CASSLAGTTEAFF. The CDR3 DNA follows: TGTGCCAGCAGCTTAGCGGGGACTACTGAAGCTTTCTTT. Full variable domain (remainder filled in from reference TRBV7-8 and TRBJ1-1): GAGVSQSPRYKVAKRGQDVALRCDPISGHVSLFWYQQALGQGPEFLTYFQNEAQLDKSGLPSDRFFAERPEGSVSTLKIQRTQQEDSAVYLCASSLAGTTEAFFGQGTRLTVV.

The V and J genes are TRBV6-5 and TRBJ1-1; no clear D gene. Trimming removed 8 bases from V and 5 bases from J, with 6 bases in between. CDR1 MNHEY and CDR2 SVGAGI come from the germline V gene. This CDR3 has 10 residues. CDR3 sequence: CASVGTEAFF. The CDR3, as DNA: TGTGCCAGCGTAGGGACTGAAGCTTTCTTT.

This clone was seen once. The DNA of the CDR3 is TGTGCCAGTAGTATGGGGCCAAAAGGGTTTAGCACAGATACGCAGTATTTT. Protein: CASSMGPKGFSTDTQYF. The chain recombines TRBV19 with TRBJ2-3; maybe TRBD1 (5 bases). Germline V gene sequence: CDR1 LNHDA, CDR2 SQIVND (reference sequence). The CDR3 length is 17 residues. Trimming took 3 bases from V and 0 from J, leaving 16 bases between them. The whole variable domain, remainder taken from reference TRBV19 and TRBJ2-3, is DGGITQSPKYLFRKEGQNVTLSCEQNLNHDAMYWYRQDPGQGLRLIYYSQIVNDFQKGDIAEGYSVSREKKESFPLTVTSAQKNPTAFYLCASSMGPKGFSTDTQYFGPGTRLTVL.

V is TRBV9 and J is TRBJ2-7, with 9 bases matching TRBD1. This CDR3 contains 14 residues. Germline CDR1 is SGDLS and CDR2 is YYNGEE. With 3 bases clipped from V and 4 bases from J, the junction kept 5 bases outside the gene matches. CDR3 nucleotides: TGTGCCAGCAGCGCGCGACAGGGGGGGTACGAGCAGTACTTC. Encoded protein: CASSARQGGYEQYF. Filled out from reference TRBV9 and TRBJ2-7, the complete variable domain reads DSGVTQTPKHLITATGQRVTLRCSPRSGDLSVYWYQQSLDQGLQFLIQYYNGEERAKGNILERFSAQQFPDLHSELNLSSLELGDSALYFCASSARQGGYEQYFGPGTRLTVT.

This sequence joins TRBV9 and TRBJ1-4; D possibly corresponds to TRBD1 (5 bases). Trimming left V 0 bases short and J 5 bases short, with 11 bases between. This CDR3 has 15 residues. Looked up from germline, CDR1 is SGDLS and CDR2 is YYNGEE. CDR3 region: CASSVAGTGNEKLFF. CDR3 nucleotides: TGTGCCAGCAGCGTAGCCGGTACAGGAAATGAAAAACTGTTTTTT.